This entry concerns a single TCR beta chain. No antigen is known for it. The method was immunoSEQ multiplex PCR; TCRdb's version includes in-frame clones alone and lacks a portion of them. The table has about 67,000 clones, over 80% seen once. V lost 1 base and J 5 bases, leaving 12 bases between the germline ends. Germline V gene data show CDR1 as MNHNS and CDR2 as SASEGT. The CDR3 contains 15 residues. The data were obtained in a study of OX40 agonist ivuxolimab in advanced cancers. Study information: Partial responses were recorded for three patients, including one with hepatocellular carcinoma and two with cutaneous melanoma. The study's findings and limits: Clones of CD4+ and CD8+ blood T cells grew by week 6 at doses of 0.1 to 3.0 mg/kg.

This receptor was obtained from an adult with an advanced solid tumor such as melanoma, head and neck, liver or kidney cancer. This rearrangement joins TRBV6-1 to TRBJ1-5, with D unclear. The material was CD4+ or CD8+ T cells sorted from blood, obtained in a trial of the OX40 agonist ivuxolimab. The CDR3, as DNA: TGTGCCAGCAGTGAAGTATATATACGGCATCAGCCCCAGCATTTT. The encoded protein is CASSEVYIRHQPQHF.